Following are 3 T cell receptor beta chains from one sample sequenced in a study of cytomegalovirus exposure and HLA in healthy donors. Vbeta (60) and Jbeta (13) primers were used in the PCR. Sequencing used immunoSEQ multiplex PCR; TCRdb keeps in-frame clones, though not all of them. Of more than 85,000 clones listed, more than 65% are singletons. Sample: PBMCs. These TCRs come from a man aged 40-50 years in good health and CMV-seropositive.

The chain couples TRBV28 to TRBJ1-1, with 8 bases identical to TRBD1. The V and J ends lost 3 bases and 5 bases, in that order; junction bases with no gene match: 11. Germline V gene sequence: CDR1 MDHEN, CDR2 SYDVKM. The CDR3 has 16 amino acids. CDR3 sequence reads: CASSLLTGAFITEAFF. In nucleotides, the CDR3 is TGTGCCAGCAGTTTGCTGACAGGGGCTTTCATAACTGAAGCTTTCTTT.

This clone turned up a few times. The chain has TRBV7-2 and TRBJ2-4, with TRBD2 matching over 9 bases. Per germline, CDR1 SGHTA and CDR2 FQGNSA. The J segment lost 6 bases and the V segment lost 1 base, leaving 7 bases of the junction unmatched. The CDR3 is 16 amino acids. The CDR3 bases are TGTGCCAGCAGCTTAGACGGCGGGGGGGCCCCAAACATTCAGTACTTC. Amino acid sequence: CASSLDGGGAPNIQYF.

This clone was detected only once. The CDR3 region is CASSDYGGQRYGYTF. The CDR3 DNA is TGTGCCAGCAGTGACTACGGAGGGCAACGCTATGGCTACACCTTC. The chain employs TRBV25-1 and TRBJ1-2; no reliable D call. Trimming removed 3 bases at V and 4 bases at J, with 15 bases between. Germline CDR1 is MGHDK and CDR2 is SYGVNS. The CDR3 contains 15 residues.